In this sample, the clone carrying this T cell receptor beta chain turned up once. This entry comes from a study of blood T cell repertoires in COVID-19. Study-wide context: Material from acute and convalescent COVID-19 was sourced from the United States, Italy and Spain. Nucleic acid was either cDNA or gDNA, and it came from T cells, B-cell-depleted T cells, or PBMCs.

As originally analysed: Amplification from reference gene primers served as the basis for estimated nucleated cell counts. Generated by immunoSEQ multiplex PCR, the TCRdb table keeps only in-frame clones and is missing some. V and J calls and clone size are those listed in that table; D and trimming were worked out from the DNA. The repertoire holds approximately 240,000 clones, with 65% to 85% as singletons. Germline V gene lookup returns CDR1 GTSNPN and CDR2 SVGIG (reference sequence). The V gene lost 5 bases and the J gene lost 0 bases, with 11 bases spanning the gap. This CDR3 is built from 14 residues.

V and J are TRBV30 and TRBJ1-3; TRBD1 is a possible D gene (6 bases). The TCR was taken from a woman aged 40 to 50 with active or convalescent COVID-19. Specimen: peripheral blood. This chain's CDR3 is CAWGRTASGNTIYF. The CDR3, as DNA: TGTGCCTGGGGAAGGACAGCCTCTGGAAACACCATATATTTT.